Each of the 26 T cell receptor beta chains below was sequenced from the same sample in a study of shared clonotypes between healthy human individuals. This table comes from immunoSEQ multiplex PCR, and its TCRdb copy is limited to in-frame clones, with some not included. This table holds around 1.6 million clones, approximately 98% found once. Sequenced sample: naive CD4+ T cells sorted from blood. Subset reported: CD45RA+ positively selected. The source is a man aged 30 to 39 in good health.

The chain carries TRBV9 and TRBJ1-2; no clear D. CDR1 is SGDLS and CDR2 is YYNGEE in the germline V gene. The CDR3 is made up of 15 amino acids. Trimming removed 2 bases from V and 11 bases from J, with 22 bases in between. CDR3 region: CASSVEGLGSSIYTF. CDR3 nucleotide sequence: TGTGCCAGCAGCGTGGAGGGCCTGGGGTCCTCGATTTACACCTTC.

In this sample, this clone turned up once. The V gene is TRBV11-3, the J gene TRBJ2-1; tentatively, D is TRBD1 (5 bases). The V gene lost 1 base and the J gene lost 1 base, with 8 bases spanning the gap. CDR1 is SGHNT and CDR2 is YENEEA in the germline V gene. This CDR3 has 15 residues. The CDR3 spells CASSLARASYNEQFF. The CDR3 DNA reads TGTGCCAGCAGCTTAGCCAGGGCGTCCTACAATGAGCAGTTCTTC. The variable domain in full, completed from reference TRBV11-3 and TRBJ2-1, reads EAGVVQSPRYKIIEKKQPVAFWCNPISGHNTLYWYLQNLGQGPELLIRYENEEAVDDSQLPKDRFSAERLKGVDSTLKIQPAELGDSAVYLCASSLARASYNEQFFGPGTRLTVL.

The chain combines TRBV19 with TRBJ1-1, with D uncertain. Trimming stripped 0 bases from V and 2 bases from J, with 10 bases between. Per germline, CDR1 LNHDA and CDR2 SQIVND (reference sequence). The CDR3 sequence is 15 residues long. CDR3 coding DNA: TGTGCCAGTAGTATAGATTGGCCGAGAAACACTGAAGCTTTCTTT. Its protein is CASSIDWPRNTEAFF.

About this clone: Other DNA sequences in this specimen translate into the identical CDR3. The genes are TRBV28 and TRBJ1-2, with TRBD1 identical over 7 bases. Trimming removed 5 bases from V and 0 bases from J; junction bases left unmatched: 6. The CDR3 consists of 15 residues. In germline, CDR1 is MDHEN, CDR2 SYDVKM. The CDR3 nucleotides read TGTGCCAGCAGTCTGGGACAGCCTTCTAACTATGGCTACACCTTC. This gives the protein CASSLGQPSNYGYTF.

This chain uses TRBV29-1 with TRBJ2-3, with a weak D call TRBD2 (5 bases). V lost 4 bases, J lost 5 bases, and 16 bases lay in between. The CDR3 is 14 residues long. Looked up from germline, CDR1 is SQVTM and CDR2 is ANQGSEA. The CDR3 here is CSVARGVDLDTQYF. CDR3 nucleotide sequence: TGCAGCGTTGCTCGGGGAGTCGACTTAGATACGCAGTATTTT.

This rearrangement joins TRBV28 to TRBJ1-5; the match to TRBD1 covers 7 bases. Losses at the gene ends were 5 bases for V and 7 bases for J; bases not matched to a gene: 8. There are 14 residues in the CDR3. Germline loops: CDR1 MDHEN, CDR2 SYDVKM. CDR3: CASSLRQGGQPQHF. For the CDR3, the DNA is TGTGCCAGCAGTCTCCGACAGGGTGGCCAGCCCCAGCATTTT.

The V and J genes are TRBV29-1 and TRBJ1-4; unclear D gene. The germline gives CDR1 SQVTM, CDR2 ANQGSEA. The CDR3 spans 14 residues. V lost 6 bases to trimming and J lost 0 bases, with 11 bases between them. CDR3 loop: CSVSSGATNEKLFF. Written as DNA, the CDR3 is TGCAGCGTAAGTAGCGGAGCAACTAATGAAAAACTGTTTTTT.

The rearrangement links TRBV10-2 to TRBJ1-2; weak D call: TRBD1 (5 bases). Germline V gives CDR1 WSHSY, CDR2 SAAADI. V was pared by 3 bases and J by 4 bases, with 15 bases between. The CDR3 has 15 amino acids. The CDR3 bases are TGCGCCAGCAGTGATAGCACCGGGACTGTCTATGGCTACACCTTC. It translates to CASSDSTGTVYGYTF.

The rearrangement joins TRBV9 to TRBJ1-2; D may be TRBD1 (5 bases). The CDR3 length is 17 residues. Germline V lookup: CDR1 SGDLS, CDR2 YYNGEE. The germline V and J ends were trimmed by 3 bases and 10 bases, with 28 bases remaining between them. The CDR3 nucleotides read TGTGCCAGCAGCGCCGAATGGGACTTATCAGGGTATCTACTCTACACCTTC. This gives the protein CASSAEWDLSGYLLYTF.

V is TRBV18 and J is TRBJ2-7, with D unclear. This CDR3 region has 15 residues. In germline, CDR1 is KGHSH, CDR2 LQKENI. V lost 3 bases and J 0 bases, leaving 12 bases between the germline ends. Written as DNA, the CDR3 is TGTGCCAGCTCACCTATCGTCGGTAGCTCCTACGAGCAGTACTTC. Translated: CASSPIVGSSYEQYF.

This clone appeared a single time. The chain uses TRBV6-1 and TRBJ2-7; D remains ambiguous. V lost 0 bases, J lost 3 bases, and 12 bases lay in between. Germline V gene lookup returns CDR1 MNHNS and CDR2 SASEGT. The CDR3 length is 15 residues. The CDR3 nucleotides are TGTGCCAGCAGTGAAGCCCCGGCCCGCAGCTACGAGCAGTACTTC. Its protein product is CASSEAPARSYEQYF.

This sequence joins TRBV6-6 and TRBJ1-5; D unclear. The CDR3 length is 13 residues. CDR1 MNHNY and CDR2 SVGAGI come from the germline V gene (reference sequence). Trimming stripped 5 bases from V and 7 bases from J, with 12 bases between. The CDR3 DNA reads as TGTGCCAGCAGTCACCTAACGGGCCAGCCCCAGCATTTT. It yields the protein CASSHLTGQPQHF.

This chain connects TRBV6-5 to TRBJ2-7; 7 bases fit TRBD1. Germline lookup yields CDR1 MNHEY and CDR2 SVGAGI. The ends lost 6 bases at V and 3 bases at J; junction bases unmatched: 8. The CDR3 has 14 residues. The DNA of the CDR3 is TGTGCCAGCAGAGGGACAGCTGGACTCTACGAGCAGTACTTC. It is translated as CASRGTAGLYEQYF.

This sequence joins TRBV19 and TRBJ1-3, with TRBD1 as a possible D gene (6 bases). V lost 6 bases and J lost 1, with 13 bases in between. CDR3 length: 15 residues. Germline V gene sequence: CDR1 LNHDA, CDR2 SQIVND (reference sequence). This chain's CDR3 is CASSTIGTSGNTIYF. In nucleotides, the CDR3 is TGTGCCAGTAGCACGATCGGGACATCTGGAAACACCATATATTTT.

Here the CDR3 reads CASREDGNTEAFF. CDR3 sequence (DNA): TGCGCCAGCAGGGAGGACGGGAACACTGAAGCTTTCTTT. J is TRBJ1-1 and V is TRBV10-1; D is undetermined. V was trimmed by 6 bases and J by 1 base, leaving 9 bases between them. Germline V gene lookup returns CDR1 WNHNN and CDR2 SYGVQD (reference sequence). The CDR3 is 13 residues long.

This chain connects TRBV6-1 to TRBJ2-7; D is tentatively TRBD1 or TRBD2 (6 bases each). CDR1 is MNHNS, CDR2 SASEGT, per germline. The CDR3 runs to 13 residues. V lost 8 bases and J lost 6, with 17 bases in between. The CDR3 region has the DNA TGTGCCAGCCTAAGGAGGGGGGTCGGCGAGCAGTACTTC. Its translation: CASLRRGVGEQYF.

The V gene is TRBV7-2, the J gene TRBJ2-3; D remains unclear. This CDR3 is built from 13 residues. Germline CDR1 is SGHTA and CDR2 is FQGNSA. The V gene lost 2 bases and the J gene lost 4 bases, with 7 bases spanning the gap. The CDR3 sequence: CASSLRVADTQYF. DNA of the CDR3: TGTGCCAGCAGCTTACGAGTGGCAGATACGCAGTATTTT.

The rearrangement joins TRBV19 to TRBJ2-2; no clear D gene. The CDR3 covers 14 residues. Germline CDR1 and CDR2: LNHDA and SQIVND (reference sequence). Trimming removed 1 base from V and 1 base from J, with 4 bases in between. CDR3 loop: CASSIVGNTGELFF. The CDR3 nucleotides are TGTGCCAGTAGTATAGTAGGGAACACCGGGGAGCTGTTTTTT.

The chain couples TRBV11-3 to TRBJ2-5; D may be TRBD1 (6 bases). In germline, CDR1 is SGHNT, CDR2 YENEEA. The CDR3 has 13 amino acids. The ends were cut back, 4 bases at V and 10 bases at J, with 16 bases in the middle. CDR3 in amino acids: CASSSRPAGDQYF. The CDR3 bases are TGTGCCAGCAGCTCCAGACCCGCAGGGGACCAGTACTTC.

The chain joins TRBV7-7 to TRBJ2-1; no clear D gene. Per germline, CDR1 SSHAT and CDR2 FNYEAQ (reference sequence). CDR3 size: 13 residues. V lost 1 base and J 10 bases, leaving 11 bases between the germline ends. CDR3 residues: CASSLEVTDEQFF. The CDR3 DNA follows: TGTGCCAGCAGCTTAGAGGTCACGGACGAGCAGTTCTTC.

The chain couples TRBV29-1 to TRBJ1-5, with TRBD1 identical over 8 bases. Germline values: CDR1 SQVTM, CDR2 ANQGSEA. CDR3 length: 13 amino acids. V lost 5 bases, J lost 3 bases, and 3 bases stayed unmatched. The CDR3 region has the DNA TGCAGCGTTTCCAGGGGGCTCAATCAGCCCCAGCATTTT. Amino acids: CSVSRGLNQPQHF.

Note on this clone: The sample holds other DNA sequences that translate to the same CDR3. This rearrangement joins TRBV28 to TRBJ2-7; TRBD2 matches at 7 bases. After removal of 6 bases from V and 0 bases from J, the junction contained 8 bases not matched to a gene. CDR1 is MDHEN and CDR2 is SYDVKM in the germline V gene. This CDR3 has 15 amino acids. The CDR3 sequence is CASSLGGGSSYEQYF. CDR3 bases: TGTGCCAGCAGCCTCGGGGGAGGGAGCTCCTACGAGCAGTACTTC.

The chain recombines TRBV10-3 with TRBJ2-5; D assignment may be TRBD1 or TRBD2 (5 bases each). V was trimmed by 10 bases and J by 5 bases, leaving 17 bases between them. The CDR3 length is 13 residues. From germline, CDR1 is ENHRY and CDR2 SYGVKD. CDR3 protein: CATQPGQWETQYF. CDR3 nucleotide sequence: TGTGCCACTCAACCGGGGCAATGGGAGACCCAGTACTTC.

This sequence joins TRBV9 and TRBJ2-1; tentatively, D is TRBD2 (6 bases). This CDR3 region has 15 residues. CDR1 and CDR2 from the germline V gene are SGDLS and YYNGEE. V was cut by 4 bases and J by 10 bases, with 21 bases left in between. The CDR3 bases are TGTGCCAGCAGCCCCGCCGGGACTTCCGTCAGCGAGCAGTTCTTC. This codes for CASSPAGTSVSEQFF.

The chain carries TRBV7-2 and TRBJ2-3, with D unclear. This CDR3 has 14 residues. CDR1 and CDR2 (germline): SGHTA, FQGNSA. Trimming cost V 5 bases and J 0 bases, with 9 bases left between them. The CDR3 DNA sequence: TGTGCCAGCAGCCTCTTAAGAAGCACAGATACGCAGTATTTT. This codes for CASSLLRSTDTQYF.

The chain recombines TRBV18 with TRBJ2-2; weak D call: TRBD1 (6 bases). CDR3 length equals 15 residues. From germline, CDR1 is KGHSH and CDR2 LQKENI. V shed 0 bases and J shed 4 bases, with 9 bases lying between them. The DNA of the CDR3 is TGTGCCAGCTCACCACCGGGACAAATCACCGGGGAGCTGTTTTTT. Its protein is CASSPPGQITGELFF.